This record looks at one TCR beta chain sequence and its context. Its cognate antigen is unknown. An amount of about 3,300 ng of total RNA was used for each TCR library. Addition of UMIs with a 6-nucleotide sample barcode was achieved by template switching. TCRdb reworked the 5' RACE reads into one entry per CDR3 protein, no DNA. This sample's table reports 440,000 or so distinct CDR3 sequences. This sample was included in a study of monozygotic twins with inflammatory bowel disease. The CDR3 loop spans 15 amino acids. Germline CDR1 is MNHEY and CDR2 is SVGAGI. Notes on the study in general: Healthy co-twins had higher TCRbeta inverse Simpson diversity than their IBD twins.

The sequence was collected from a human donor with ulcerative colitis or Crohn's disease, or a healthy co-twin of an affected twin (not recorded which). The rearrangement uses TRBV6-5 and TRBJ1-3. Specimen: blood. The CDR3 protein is CASSYSRGFGNTIYF.